The T cell receptor (beta chain) under discussion was sequenced for a study of shared clonotypes between healthy human individuals. Only in-frame clones appear in the TCRdb table, and some are missing; sequencing was by immunoSEQ multiplex PCR. The data show around 1.6 million clones, nearly 99% seen once. This CDR3 is 18 amino acids long. Germline CDR1 GTSNPN, CDR2 SVGIG (reference sequence). After removal of 0 bases from V and 2 bases from J, the junction contained 9 bases not matched to a gene. This chain connects TRBV30 to TRBJ2-7; 14 bases line up with TRBD2. Sequenced input: naive CD4+ T cells sorted from blood. Subset defined: CD45RA+ positively selected. This clonotype was obtained from a man younger than 45 in good health. The CDR3 here is CAWSVSWTSGRTTYEQYF. The CDR3 DNA reads as TGTGCCTGGAGTGTATCCTGGACTAGCGGGAGGACCACCTACGAGCAGTACTTC. The variable domain in full, with the rest retrieved from reference TRBV30 and TRBJ2-7, is SQTIHQWPATLVQPVGSPLSLECTVEGTSNPNLYWYRQAAGRGLQLLFYSVGIGQISSEVPQNLSASRPQDRQFILSSKKLLLSDSGFYLCAWSVSWTSGRTTYEQYFGPGTRLTVT.